The 28 T cell receptor beta chains listed next were all sequenced from one sample in a study. Each CDR3 protein gets one entry after TCRdb re-called the 5' RACE reads with MiXCR. The sample holds 35,000 to 45,000 distinct CDR3 sequences; about a fifth are singletons and the top ten take about 4.5%. The sorted Tregs were CD4+CD25+CD127-/low cells. Sequences were obtained from Tregs sorted from a lymph node. The receptors derive from a female donor with breast cancer.

This clonotype was detected only a few times. The V and J genes are TRBV24-1 and TRBJ2-7, with D perhaps TRBD2 (6 bases). The germline V gene encodes CDR1 KGHDR and CDR2 SFDVKD. CDR3 length: 13 amino acids. With 4 bases removed from V and 4 bases from J, the gap between germline ends came to 10 bases. CDR3 protein: CATSETGTYEQYF. As DNA, the CDR3 is TGTGCCACCAGTGAGACCGGGACTTACGAGCAGTACTTC.

The gene calls are TRBV21-1 and TRBJ2-7; TRBD2, the D gene given by the table, was not confirmed from the DNA. TRBV21-1 is a known pseudogene. CDR3 size: 17 residues. The CDR3, as DNA: TGTGCCAGCAGAAGAGGGACTAGCGGGCAGGATGCCTACGAGCAGTACTTC. It codes for CASRRGTSGQDAYEQYF.

Remarks on this clonotype: A much larger clone differs by one base, so this may be a read error. J is TRBJ2-7 and V is TRBV29-1, with D possibly being TRBD2 (6 bases). CDR1 is SQVTM and CDR2 is ANQGSEA in the germline V gene. The length of the CDR3 is 14 residues. CDR3 DNA: TGCGGCGTTGGTGGGGGGACTGGATCCTACGAGCAGTACTTC. It yields the protein CGVGGGTGSYEQYF.

The chain uses TRBV20-1 and TRBJ2-5; the match to TRBD2 covers 8 bases. Germline V gene lookup returns CDR1 DFQATT and CDR2 SNEGSKA (reference sequence). The CDR3 has 14 residues. Losses at the gene ends were 3 bases for V and 9 bases for J; bases not matched to a gene: 12. CDR3 in amino acids: CSASPMVSGKPQYF. The CDR3 region has the DNA TGCAGTGCTAGTCCAATGGTTAGCGGGAAACCCCAGTACTTC.

This chain links TRBV29-1 with TRBJ2-7; the D is unclear. The CDR3 consists of 12 residues. The V gene's germline CDR1 is SQVTM and CDR2 ANQGSEA. V lost 6 bases to trimming and J lost 1 base, with 10 bases between them. In DNA, the CDR3 is TGCAGCGTGGATACACCTTCCTACGAGCAGTACTTC. Translation: CSVDTPSYEQYF.

This clonotype was recorded a few times. This may come from a read error, since a much larger clone is one base off. This rearrangement joins TRBV7-6 to TRBJ2-3; 12 bases map to TRBD2. Germline assignment: CDR1 SGHVS and CDR2 FNYEAQ. The CDR3 extends over 17 amino acids. The CDR3 nucleotides are TGTGCCAGCAGCAAGGGACTAGCGGGCATGAACTCAGATGCGCAGTATTTT. This codes for CASSKGLAGMNSDAQYF.

This chain joins TRBV20-1 and TRBJ1-4; D call uncertain. Trimming stripped 2 bases from V and 11 bases from J, with 21 bases between. The V gene's germline CDR1 is DFQATT and CDR2 SNEGSKA (reference sequence). This CDR3 contains 15 residues. Written as DNA, the CDR3 is TGCAGTGCTAGACCTTTCGACATGCCCATTGACAAACTGTTTTTT. Its translation: CSARPFDMPIDKLFF.

This clonotype was seen only a few times. V usage is TRBV12-3 or TRBV12-4 and J usage is TRBJ2-6; TRBD2 matches 13 bases. The V and J ends lost 4 bases and 2 bases, in that order; junction bases with no gene match: 14. CDR3 size: 21 residues. In DNA form, the CDR3 reads TGTGCCAGCAGTTCCGTCCCTCCTGGACTAGCGGGAGAAACTGGGGCCAACGTCCTGACTTTC. It is translated as CASSSVPPGLAGETGANVLTF.

This clonotype has only a few counts. The CDR3 spells CSAREQGNQPQHF. CDR3 DNA: TGCAGTGCTAGAGAGCAGGGAAATCAGCCCCAGCATTTT. The chain is built from TRBV20-1 and TRBJ1-5; the D gene is possibly TRBD1 (5 bases). The V end was cut by 0 bases, the J end by 4 bases, with 7 bases between. In germline, CDR1 is DFQATT, CDR2 SNEGSKA (reference sequence). This CDR3 has 13 amino acids.

V gene TRBV12-3 or TRBV12-4 combines with J gene TRBJ2-5; TRBD1 aligns across 8 bases. CDR3 length equals 16 residues. The V segment lost 6 bases and the J segment 5 bases; nucleotides outside the gene matches: 14. As DNA, the CDR3 is TGTGCCAGCAGAACGGGACAGGACAACCGTGGGGAGACCCAGTACTTC. Residues: CASRTGQDNRGETQYF.

V and J are TRBV7-2 and TRBJ1-2; D not resolved. The V and J ends lost 4 bases and 0 bases respectively, with 15 bases between them. This CDR3 has 16 amino acids. CDR1 and CDR2 from the germline V gene are SGHTA and FQGNSA. The CDR3 DNA reads TGTGCCAGCAGCTCCCGTATAACGCTAGCTAACTATGGCTACACCTTC. This sequence encodes CASSSRITLANYGYTF.

This clonotype has a count of ten or more. The rearrangement joins TRBV14 to TRBJ2-3; the match to TRBD2 covers 12 bases. V shed 4 bases and J 3 bases; nucleotides not matched to a gene: 5. The CDR3 runs to 16 residues. CDR1 SGHDN and CDR2 FVKESK come from the germline V gene. The DNA of the CDR3 is TGTGCCAGCAGCCCTCTAGCGGGAGGGCCGACAGATACGCAGTATTTT. Translated: CASSPLAGGPTDTQYF.

This clonotype was observed a handful of times. The genes are TRBV7-2 and TRBJ2-2, with 11 bases identical to TRBD2. This CDR3 contains 16 residues. After removal of 1 base from V and 8 bases from J, the junction contained 6 bases not matched to a gene. Germline-derived CDR1 and CDR2 are SGHTA and FQGNSA. CDR3 sequence (DNA): TGTGCCAGCAGCTTAGGACTAGCGGGAATAAAGGGGGAGCTGTTTTTT. Protein product: CASSLGLAGIKGELFF.

Note on this clonotype: A much larger clone sits a single nucleotide away, making a read error possible. The rearrangement uses TRBV11-2 and TRBJ2-3; tentatively, D is TRBD2 (6 bases). V lost 5 bases to trimming and J lost 6 bases, with 18 bases between them. The CDR3 is 15 residues long. Looked up from germline, CDR1 is SGHAT and CDR2 is FQNNGV. CDR3 in amino acids: CASSALFGSRDTQYF. The CDR3 region has the DNA TGTGCCAGCAGCGCCCTTTTCGGGAGTCGGGATACGCAGTATTTT. Variable domain in full (rest from reference TRBV11-2 and TRBJ2-3): EAGVAQSPRYKIIEKRQSVAFWCNPISGHATLYWYQQILGQGPKLLIQFQNNGVVDDSQLPKDRFSAERLKGVDSTLKIQPAKLEDSAVYLCASSALFGSRDTQYFGPGTRLTVL.

V and J are TRBV5-5 and TRBJ2-1, with D uncertain. Germline CDR1 is SGHKS and CDR2 is YYEKEE (reference sequence). Trimming removed 2 bases from V and 5 bases from J, with 5 bases in between. CDR3 length equals 12 residues. Here the CDR3 DNA reads TGTGCCAGCAGCTTCATCAACAATGAGCAGTTCTTC. Amino acid sequence: CASSFINNEQFF.

By share, this clonotype ranks as medium-sized (0.01 to 0.1%). This sequence joins TRBV12-3 or TRBV12-4 and TRBJ2-2; D might be TRBD2 (7 bases). This CDR3 is 16 amino acids long. V was shortened by 5 bases and J by 2 bases, with 15 bases between the two germline ends. In DNA form, the CDR3 reads TGTGCCAGCAGTCCCGTCGGGGGGCCCAACACCGGGGAGCTGTTTTTT. Amino acids: CASSPVGGPNTGELFF.

This clonotype was detected only a few times. The chain has TRBV7-9 and TRBJ2-5; D call uncertain. This CDR3 comprises 19 residues. Trimming took off 1 base at V and 2 bases at J, with 23 bases between the two ends. Germline lookup yields CDR1 SEHNR and CDR2 FQNEAQ (reference sequence). The CDR3 protein is CASSLGVLVNRPLQETQYF. DNA for the CDR3: TGTGCCAGCAGCTTAGGAGTCCTAGTTAATCGTCCACTGCAAGAGACCCAGTACTTC. Supplemented by reference TRBV7-9 and TRBJ2-5, the full variable domain reads DTGVSQNPRHKITKRGQNVTFRCDPISEHNRLYWYRQTLGQGPEFLTYFQNEAQLEKSRLLSDRFSAERPKGSFSTLEIQRTEQGDSAMYLCASSLGVLVNRPLQETQYFGPGTRLLVL.

Of note for this clonotype: One end of the junction varies from germline; a read error may be responsible. The chain recombines TRBV6-1 with TRBJ2-3; 8 nucleotides match TRBD2. This CDR3 has 16 residues. The V gene's germline CDR1 is MNHNS and CDR2 SASEGT. As DNA, the CDR3 is TGTGCCAGCGGTGAAGTAGGGACTAGAGGAACAGATACGCAGTATTTT. Translation: CASGEVGTRGTDTQYF.

This clonotype showed up many times. This rearrangement joins TRBV29-1 to TRBJ2-3; 10 positions match TRBD2. After removal of 4 bases from V and 0 bases from J, the junction contained 1 base not matched to a gene. Germline V gene sequence: CDR1 SQVTM, CDR2 ANQGSEA. This CDR3 spans 14 amino acids. CDR3 amino acids: CSVGTSGSTDTQYF. CDR3 nucleotides: TGCAGCGTTGGGACTAGCGGCAGCACAGATACGCAGTATTTT.

The chain combines TRBV7-9 with TRBJ2-3, with 7 bases fitting TRBD2. V dropped 5 bases and J dropped 6; count of bases not matched to a gene: 11. The CDR3 sequence is 15 residues long. The germline V gene encodes CDR1 SEHNR and CDR2 FQNEAQ (reference sequence). This chain's CDR3 is CASSPAGQRVDTQYF. The CDR3, as DNA: TGTGCCAGCAGCCCAGCGGGGCAACGTGTTGATACGCAGTATTTT.

This clonotype was recorded a few times. The genes are TRBV5-8 and TRBJ2-7; D is unclear. Germline V gene sequence: CDR1 SGHTS, CDR2 YDEGEE. V lost 2 bases to trimming and J lost 2 bases, with 11 bases between them. The CDR3 runs to 14 residues. CDR3 sequence reads: CASSFPGITYEQYF. The CDR3 nucleotides are TGTGCCAGCAGCTTCCCGGGCATTACCTACGAGCAGTACTTC.

V usage is TRBV5-1 and J usage is TRBJ2-6; D unclear. V was cut by 7 bases and J by 0 bases, with 11 bases left in between. Germline CDR1 SGHRS, CDR2 YFSETQ. CDR3 length: 15 residues. In nucleotides, the CDR3 is TGCGCCAGCGCCTTATTATACTCTGGGGCCAACGTCCTGACTTTC. Protein: CASALLYSGANVLTF.

In the case of this clonotype: This may arise from a read error, as a much more abundant clone is one base away. The chain has TRBV3-1 and TRBJ2-2; 7 bases are shared with TRBD1. The junction had 3 bases not matched to a gene; V was cut back by 7 bases and J by 1 base. Germline assignment: CDR1 LGHDT and CDR2 YNNKEL (reference sequence). CDR3 length equals 14 residues. The chain's CDR3 is CASTWTGNTGELFF. For the CDR3, the DNA is TGTGCCAGCACCTGGACAGGGAACACCGGGGAGCTGTTTTTT.

V usage is TRBV15 and J usage is TRBJ2-3; D not resolved. V lost 5 bases, J lost 0 bases, and 21 bases lay in between. Germline CDR1 and CDR2: LNHNV and YYDKDF (reference sequence). This CDR3 comprises 18 residues. The CDR3 reads CATSGSRVYSVSTDTQYF. The CDR3 DNA sequence: TGTGCCACCAGCGGTTCCCGGGTCTATTCTGTTAGCACAGATACGCAGTATTTT.

The DNA of the CDR3 is TGTGCCAGCAGCGGGACAGGAGGAGATGAAAAACTGTTTTTT. Amino acid sequence: CASSGTGGDEKLFF. The V gene is TRBV7-9, the J gene TRBJ1-4, with 8 nucleotides matching TRBD1. The germline gives CDR1 SEHNR, CDR2 FQNEAQ (reference sequence). Trimming at V came to 5 bases and at J to 6 bases, leaving 5 bases not matched to a gene. The CDR3 runs to 14 residues.

This clonotype was observed at least ten times. J is TRBJ2-3 and V is TRBV10-2; 10 positions agree with TRBD2. V trimming: 10 bases; J trimming: 1 base; junction bases outside the gene matches: 8. The CDR3 is made up of 15 amino acids. Germline V gene sequence: CDR1 WSHSY, CDR2 SAAADI. The CDR3 nucleotides are TGCGCCACGGGGGCCGGGACTAGCGGCACAGATACGCAGTATTTT. Protein: CATGAGTSGTDTQYF.

This clonotype was counted a few times. A much more abundant neighbour one base away suggests this may be a read error. The chain carries TRBV20-1 and TRBJ2-1; D perhaps matches TRBD1 (6 bases). V was cut by 1 base and J by 10 bases, with 20 bases left in between. This CDR3 has 15 residues. Germline CDR1 and CDR2: DFQATT and SNEGSKA (reference sequence). CDR3 amino acids: CSARGRDMEVSEQFF. CDR3 bases: TGCAGTGCTAGAGGTCGGGACATGGAGGTTAGCGAGCAGTTCTTC.

This clonotype came up many times. The chain recombines TRBV20-1 with TRBJ1-2; the D gene is possibly TRBD1 (6 bases). Germline CDR1 reads DFQATT; CDR2 reads SNEGSKA (reference sequence). CDR3 size: 12 residues. V lost 3 bases, J lost 3 bases, and 8 bases lay in between. Written as DNA, the CDR3 is TGCAGTGCTAGGAACAGGGACTATGGCTACACCTTC. It encodes CSARNRDYGYTF.